This T cell receptor beta chain stems from a study of OX40 agonist ivuxolimab in advanced cancers. Overall study results and limits: Also present in some nonresponders was a low level of normalized T-cell clonal expansion. At doses 0.1 to 3.0 mg/kg, CD4+ and CD8+ clones expanded.

CDR1 SGHNT and CDR2 YYREEE come from the germline V gene (reference sequence). The V end was cut by 1 base, the J end by 2 bases, with 9 bases between. There are 15 residues in the CDR3. Comments on this clone: The target antigen is unknown.

Profiling relied on immunoSEQ multiplex PCR, and the TCRdb table lists in-frame clones only, not all of them. The data contain 75,000 to 100,000 clones, 89% of them seen just once; the ten biggest clones take up 9% to 10%. This TCR came from an adult with an advanced solid tumor such as melanoma, head and neck, liver or kidney cancer. This sequence joins TRBV5-4 and TRBJ2-2; no clear D gene. This material consisted of CD4+ or CD8+ T cells sorted from blood, taken in a trial of the OX40 agonist ivuxolimab. CDR3 sequence: CASSLKQINTGELFF. The CDR3 DNA is TGTGCCAGCAGCTTGAAACAGATAAACACCGGGGAGCTGTTTTTT.